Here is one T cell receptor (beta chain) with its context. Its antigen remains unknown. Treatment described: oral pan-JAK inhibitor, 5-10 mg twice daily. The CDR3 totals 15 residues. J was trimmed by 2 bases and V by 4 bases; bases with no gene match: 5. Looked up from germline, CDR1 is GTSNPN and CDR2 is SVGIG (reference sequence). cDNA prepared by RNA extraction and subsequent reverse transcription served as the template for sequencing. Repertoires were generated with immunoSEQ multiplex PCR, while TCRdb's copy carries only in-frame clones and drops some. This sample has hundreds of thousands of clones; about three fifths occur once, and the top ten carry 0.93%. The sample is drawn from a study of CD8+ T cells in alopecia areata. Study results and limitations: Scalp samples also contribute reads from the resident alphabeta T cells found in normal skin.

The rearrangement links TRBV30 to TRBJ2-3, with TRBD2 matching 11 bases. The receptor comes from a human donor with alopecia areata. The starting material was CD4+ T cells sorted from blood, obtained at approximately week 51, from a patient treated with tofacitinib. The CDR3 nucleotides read TGTGCCTGGACCCCACTAGCGGGGGACACAGATACGCAGTATTTT. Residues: CAWTPLAGDTDTQYF.